The clone carrying this T cell receptor (beta chain) has just one count. Trimming took 5 bases from V and 8 from J; bases not matched to a gene: 11. The CDR3 has 15 residues. Germline loops: CDR1 SGHTA, CDR2 FQGNSA. Using immunoSEQ multiplex PCR, the repertoire was profiled, and TCRdb retains in-frame clones only, with some absent. The repertoire holds about 300,000 clones, with roughly 90% as singletons. The data were taken from a study of blood T cell repertoires in COVID-19. This chain links TRBV7-2 with TRBJ1-4, with TRBD1 matching over 7 bases. This sequence originates from a woman in her twenties or thirties with COVID-19, enrolled during active disease. Input material: peripheral blood. CDR3 nucleotide sequence: TGTGCCAGCAGCCCCATTTTAGGGGGCCGGGAAAAACTGTTTTTT. Translating it yields CASSPILGGREKLFF.